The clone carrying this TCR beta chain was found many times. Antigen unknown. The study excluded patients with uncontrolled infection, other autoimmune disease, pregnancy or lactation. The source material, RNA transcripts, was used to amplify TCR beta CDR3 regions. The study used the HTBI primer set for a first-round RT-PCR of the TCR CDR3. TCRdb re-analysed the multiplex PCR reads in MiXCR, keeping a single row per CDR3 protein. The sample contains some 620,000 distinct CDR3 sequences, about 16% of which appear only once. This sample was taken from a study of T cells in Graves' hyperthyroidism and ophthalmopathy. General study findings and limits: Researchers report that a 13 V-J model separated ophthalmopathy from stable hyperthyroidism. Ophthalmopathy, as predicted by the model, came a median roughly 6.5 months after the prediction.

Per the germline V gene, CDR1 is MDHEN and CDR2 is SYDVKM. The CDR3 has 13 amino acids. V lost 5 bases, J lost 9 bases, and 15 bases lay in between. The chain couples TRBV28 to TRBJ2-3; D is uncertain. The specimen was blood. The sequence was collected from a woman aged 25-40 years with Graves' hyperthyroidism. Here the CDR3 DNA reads TGTGCCAGCAGTCCCGCAGAGGTTGAAACGCAGTATTTT. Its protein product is CASSPAEVETQYF.